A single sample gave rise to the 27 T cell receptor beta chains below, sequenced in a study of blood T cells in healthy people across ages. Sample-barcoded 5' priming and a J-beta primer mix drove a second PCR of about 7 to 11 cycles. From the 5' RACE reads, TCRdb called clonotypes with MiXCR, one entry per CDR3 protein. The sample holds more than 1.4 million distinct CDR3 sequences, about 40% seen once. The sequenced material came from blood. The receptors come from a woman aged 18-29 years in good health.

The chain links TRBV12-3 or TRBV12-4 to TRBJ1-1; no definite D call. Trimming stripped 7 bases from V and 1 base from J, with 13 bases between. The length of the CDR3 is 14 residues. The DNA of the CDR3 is TGTGCCAGCACACACGCGACGGAGAACACTGAAGCTTTCTTT. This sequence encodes CASTHATENTEAFF.

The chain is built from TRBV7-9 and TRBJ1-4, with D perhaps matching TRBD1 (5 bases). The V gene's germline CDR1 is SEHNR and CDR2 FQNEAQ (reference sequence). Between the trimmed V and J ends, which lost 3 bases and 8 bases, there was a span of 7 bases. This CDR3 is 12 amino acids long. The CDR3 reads CASSFTGEKLFF. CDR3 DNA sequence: TGTGCCAGCAGCTTTACAGGAGAAAAACTGTTTTTT.

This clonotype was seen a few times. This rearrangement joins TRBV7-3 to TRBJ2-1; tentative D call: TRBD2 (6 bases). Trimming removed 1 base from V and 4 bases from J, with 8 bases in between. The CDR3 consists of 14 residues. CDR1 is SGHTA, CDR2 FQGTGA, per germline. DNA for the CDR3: TGTGCCAGCAGCTTAATGGGGGGTTACAATGAGCAGTTCTTC. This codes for CASSLMGGYNEQFF.

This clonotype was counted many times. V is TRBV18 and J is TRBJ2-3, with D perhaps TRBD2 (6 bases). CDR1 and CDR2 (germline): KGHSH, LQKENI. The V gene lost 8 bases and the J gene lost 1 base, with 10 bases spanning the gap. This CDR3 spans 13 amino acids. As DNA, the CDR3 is TGTGCCAGCAGTCCGGGGGGCACAGATACGCAGTATTTT. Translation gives CASSPGGTDTQYF.

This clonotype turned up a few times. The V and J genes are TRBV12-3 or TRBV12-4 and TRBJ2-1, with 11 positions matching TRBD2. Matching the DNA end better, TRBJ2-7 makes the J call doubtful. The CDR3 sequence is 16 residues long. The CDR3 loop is CASSLSGLAAYNEQYF. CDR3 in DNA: TGTGCCAGCAGTTTGTCGGGACTAGCGGCCTACAATGAGCAGTACTTC.

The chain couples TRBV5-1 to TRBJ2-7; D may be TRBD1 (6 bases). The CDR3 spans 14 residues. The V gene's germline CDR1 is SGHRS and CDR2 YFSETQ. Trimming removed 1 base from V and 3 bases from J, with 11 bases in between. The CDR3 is CASSLTGPNYEQYF. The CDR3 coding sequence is TGCGCCAGCAGCTTGACAGGGCCGAACTACGAGCAGTACTTC.

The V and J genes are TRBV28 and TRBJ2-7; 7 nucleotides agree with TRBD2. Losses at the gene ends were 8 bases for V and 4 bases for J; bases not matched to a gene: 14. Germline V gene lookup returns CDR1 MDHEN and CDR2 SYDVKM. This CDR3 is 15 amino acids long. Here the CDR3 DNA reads TGTGCCAGCGCGGGGGTGGAGGCAGGGTTGTACGAGCAGTACTTC. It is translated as CASAGVEAGLYEQYF.

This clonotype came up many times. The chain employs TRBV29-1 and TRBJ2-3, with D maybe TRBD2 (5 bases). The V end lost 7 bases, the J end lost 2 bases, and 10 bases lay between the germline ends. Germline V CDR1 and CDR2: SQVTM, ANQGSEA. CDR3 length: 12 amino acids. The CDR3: CSARGFTDTQYF. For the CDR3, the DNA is TGCAGCGCCCGGGGTTTCACAGATACGCAGTATTTT.

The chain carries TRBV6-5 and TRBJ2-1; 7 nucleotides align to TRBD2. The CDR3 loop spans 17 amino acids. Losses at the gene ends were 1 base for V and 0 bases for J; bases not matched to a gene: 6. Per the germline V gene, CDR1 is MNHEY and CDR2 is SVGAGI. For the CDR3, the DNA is TGTGCCAGCAGTTACTATCCTAGCGGATCCTCCTACAATGAGCAGTTCTTC. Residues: CASSYYPSGSSYNEQFF.

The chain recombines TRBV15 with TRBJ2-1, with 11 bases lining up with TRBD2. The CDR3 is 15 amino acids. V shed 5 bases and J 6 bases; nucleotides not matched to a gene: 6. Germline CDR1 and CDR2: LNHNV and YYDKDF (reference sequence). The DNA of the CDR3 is TGTGCCACCAGCCCTACTAGCGGGAGCCCCAATGAGCAGTTCTTC. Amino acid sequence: CATSPTSGSPNEQFF.

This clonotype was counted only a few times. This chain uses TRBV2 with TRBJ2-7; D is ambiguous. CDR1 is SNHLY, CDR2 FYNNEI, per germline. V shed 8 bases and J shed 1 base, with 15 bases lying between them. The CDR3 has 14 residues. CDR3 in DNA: TGTGCCAGCCTCGAGGATCTAAATTCCTACGAGCAGTACTTC. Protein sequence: CASLEDLNSYEQYF.

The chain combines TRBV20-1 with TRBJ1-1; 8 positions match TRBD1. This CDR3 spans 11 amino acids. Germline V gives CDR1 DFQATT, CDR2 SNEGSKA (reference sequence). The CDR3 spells CSKQGDTEAFF. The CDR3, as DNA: TGCAGCAAACAGGGGGACACTGAAGCTTTCTTT.

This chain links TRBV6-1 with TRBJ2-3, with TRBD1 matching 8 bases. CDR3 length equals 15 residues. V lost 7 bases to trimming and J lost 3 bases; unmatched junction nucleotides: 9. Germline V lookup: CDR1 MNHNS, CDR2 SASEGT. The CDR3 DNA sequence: TGTGCCAGCAACCCGACAGGGGTAGGAACAGATACGCAGTATTTT. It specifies CASNPTGVGTDTQYF.

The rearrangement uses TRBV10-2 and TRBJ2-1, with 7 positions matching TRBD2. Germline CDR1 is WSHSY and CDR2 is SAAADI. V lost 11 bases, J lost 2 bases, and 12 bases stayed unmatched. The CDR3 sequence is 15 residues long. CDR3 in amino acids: CAGTKTSLPYNEQFF. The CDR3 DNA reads TGCGCCGGCACCAAGACTAGCCTCCCCTACAATGAGCAGTTCTTC.

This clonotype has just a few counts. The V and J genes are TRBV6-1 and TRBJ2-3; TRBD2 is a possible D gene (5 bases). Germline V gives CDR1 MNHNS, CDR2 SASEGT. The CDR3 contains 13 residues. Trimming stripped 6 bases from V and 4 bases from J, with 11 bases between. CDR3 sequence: CASRQWRADTQYF. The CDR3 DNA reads TGTGCCAGCAGACAGTGGCGGGCAGATACGCAGTATTTT.

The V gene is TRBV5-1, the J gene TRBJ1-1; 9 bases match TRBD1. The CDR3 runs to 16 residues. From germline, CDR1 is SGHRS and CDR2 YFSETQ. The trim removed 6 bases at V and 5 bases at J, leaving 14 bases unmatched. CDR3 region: CASTESPGQGRTEAFF. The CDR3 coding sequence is TGCGCCAGCACCGAATCACCAGGACAGGGGAGAACTGAAGCTTTCTTT.

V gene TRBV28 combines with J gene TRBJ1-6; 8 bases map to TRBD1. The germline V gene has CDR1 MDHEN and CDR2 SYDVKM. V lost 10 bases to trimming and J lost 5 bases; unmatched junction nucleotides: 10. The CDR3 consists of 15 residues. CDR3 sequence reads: CATTERTGNNSPLHF. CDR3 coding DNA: TGTGCCACCACCGAACGGACAGGGAATAATTCACCCCTCCACTTT. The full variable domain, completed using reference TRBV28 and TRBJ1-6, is DVKVTQSSRYLVKRTGEKVFLECVQDMDHENMFWYRQDPGLGLRLIYFSYDVKMKEKGDIPEGYSVSREKKERFSLILESASTNQTSMYLCATTERTGNNSPLHFGNGTRLTVT.

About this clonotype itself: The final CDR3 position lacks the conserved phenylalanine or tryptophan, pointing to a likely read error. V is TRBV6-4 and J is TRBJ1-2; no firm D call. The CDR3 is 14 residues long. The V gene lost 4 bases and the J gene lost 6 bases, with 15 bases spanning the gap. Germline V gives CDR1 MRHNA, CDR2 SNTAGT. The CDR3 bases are TGTGCCAGCAGTGCCGGGATAGGTGCCGATGGCTACACCCTC. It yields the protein CASSAGIGADGYTL.

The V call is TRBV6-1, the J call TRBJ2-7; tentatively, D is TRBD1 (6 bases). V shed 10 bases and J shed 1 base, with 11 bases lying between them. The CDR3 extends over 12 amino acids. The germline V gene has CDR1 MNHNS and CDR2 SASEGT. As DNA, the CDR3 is TGTGCCAAGACTCAGGGGTCCTACGAGCAGTACTTC. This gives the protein CAKTQGSYEQYF.

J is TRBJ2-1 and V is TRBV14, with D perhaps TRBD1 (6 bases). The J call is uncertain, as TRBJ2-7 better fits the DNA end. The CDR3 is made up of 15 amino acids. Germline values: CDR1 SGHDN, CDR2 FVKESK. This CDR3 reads CASSPQGPLYNEQYF. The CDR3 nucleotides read TGTGCCAGCAGCCCGCAGGGGCCCCTCTACAATGAGCAGTACTTC.

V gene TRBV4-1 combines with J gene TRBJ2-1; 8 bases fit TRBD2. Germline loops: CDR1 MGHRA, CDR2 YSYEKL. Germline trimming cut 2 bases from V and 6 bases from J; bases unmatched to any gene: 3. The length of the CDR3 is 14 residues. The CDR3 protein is CASSQIAGLNEQFF. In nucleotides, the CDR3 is TGCGCCAGCAGCCAAATAGCGGGACTCAATGAGCAGTTCTTC.

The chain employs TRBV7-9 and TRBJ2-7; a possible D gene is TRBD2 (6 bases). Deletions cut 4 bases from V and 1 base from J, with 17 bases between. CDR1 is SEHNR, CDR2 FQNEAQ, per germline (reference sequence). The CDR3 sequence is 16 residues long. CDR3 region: CASSSTHGGDSYEQYF. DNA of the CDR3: TGTGCCAGCAGCTCAACCCATGGCGGGGATTCCTACGAGCAGTACTTC.

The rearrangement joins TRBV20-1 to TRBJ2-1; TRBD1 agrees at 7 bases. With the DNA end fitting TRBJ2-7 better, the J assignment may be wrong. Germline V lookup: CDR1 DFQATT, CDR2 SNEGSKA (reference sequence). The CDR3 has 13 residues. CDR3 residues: CSADGTAYNEQYF. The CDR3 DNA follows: TGCAGTGCTGACGGGACAGCATACAATGAGCAGTACTTC.

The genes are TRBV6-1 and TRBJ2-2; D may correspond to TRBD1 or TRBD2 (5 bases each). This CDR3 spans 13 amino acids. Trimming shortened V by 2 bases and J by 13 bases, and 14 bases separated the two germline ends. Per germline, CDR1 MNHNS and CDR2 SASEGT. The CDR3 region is CASSELRTGRLFF. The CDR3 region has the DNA TGTGCCAGCAGTGAACTACGTACGGGGCGGCTGTTTTTT.

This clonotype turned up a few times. The CDR3 is CAISEGSSGSNEQFF. CDR3 sequence (DNA): TGTGCCATCAGTGAGGGAAGTAGCGGGAGTAATGAGCAGTTCTTC. The rearrangement uses TRBV10-3 and TRBJ2-1; 9 bases are a match to TRBD2. V gave up 2 bases and J gave up 7 bases; unmatched junction bases: 6. The length of the CDR3 is 15 residues. The germline gives CDR1 ENHRY, CDR2 SYGVKD.

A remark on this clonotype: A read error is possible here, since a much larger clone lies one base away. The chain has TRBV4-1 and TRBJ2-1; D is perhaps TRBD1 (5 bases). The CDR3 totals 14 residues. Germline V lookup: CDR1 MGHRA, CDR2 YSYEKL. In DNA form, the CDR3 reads TGCACCAGCAGCCAAGATAATTTTGGGGCAGAGCAGTTCTTC. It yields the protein CTSSQDNFGAEQFF.

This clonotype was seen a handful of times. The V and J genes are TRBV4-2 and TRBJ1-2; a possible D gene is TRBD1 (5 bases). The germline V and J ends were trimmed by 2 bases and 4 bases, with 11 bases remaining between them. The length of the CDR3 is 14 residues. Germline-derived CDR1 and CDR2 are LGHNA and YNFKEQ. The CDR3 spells CASSQSQDPYGYTF. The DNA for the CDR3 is TGTGCCAGCAGCCAATCACAGGACCCCTATGGCTACACCTTC.